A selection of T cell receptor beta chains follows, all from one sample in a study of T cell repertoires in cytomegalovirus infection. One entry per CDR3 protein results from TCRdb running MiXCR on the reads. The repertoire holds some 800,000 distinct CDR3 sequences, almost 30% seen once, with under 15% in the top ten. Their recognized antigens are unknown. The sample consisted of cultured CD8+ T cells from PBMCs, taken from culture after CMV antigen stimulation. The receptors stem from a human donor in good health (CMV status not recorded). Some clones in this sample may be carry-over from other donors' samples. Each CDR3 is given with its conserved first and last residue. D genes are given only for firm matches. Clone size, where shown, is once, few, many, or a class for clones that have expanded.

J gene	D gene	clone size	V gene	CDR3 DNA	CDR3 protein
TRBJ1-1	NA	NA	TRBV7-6	TGTGCTAGCAGCCCCTTATCGTACACTGAGGCTTTCTTT	CASSPLSYTEAFF
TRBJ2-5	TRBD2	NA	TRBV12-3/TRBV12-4	TGTGCCAGCACCCTGGGGGGCGGGGGGCCTTTGGAGACCCAGTACTTC	CASTLGGGGPLETQYF
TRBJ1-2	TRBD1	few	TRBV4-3	TGCGCCAGCTCCCAGGACAGGGACCACTATGGCTACACCTTC	CASSQDRDHYGYTF
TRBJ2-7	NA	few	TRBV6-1	TGTGCCAGCATTGGAGGGGCGAACTCCTACGAGCAGTACTTC	CASIGGANSYEQYF
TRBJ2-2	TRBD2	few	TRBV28	TGTGCCAGCAGTCCCCGGGCTAGCGGGGGTTCCCTTTTCGCCGGGGAGCTGTTTTTT	CASSPRASGGSLFAGELFF
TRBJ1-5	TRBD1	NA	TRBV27	TGTGCCAGCAGTAAGACAGGGGATACTAGGGAGCCCCAGCATTTT	CASSKTGDTREPQHF
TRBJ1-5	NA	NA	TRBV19	TGTGCCAGTAGTTCCCCCAACCCAGGTTACAATCAGCCCCAGCATTTT	CASSSPNPGYNQPQHF
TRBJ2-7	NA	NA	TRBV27	TGTGCCAGCAGTTTAAACCCTCGGCGGTACGAGCAGTACTTC	CASSLNPRRYEQYF
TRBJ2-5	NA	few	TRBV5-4	TGTGCCAGCAGCACCAGGACAGGGAGGGCGGAGACCCAGTACTTC	CASSTRTGRAETQYF
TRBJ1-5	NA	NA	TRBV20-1	TGCAGTGCTGGAGAAATAGTATTGTCCAGACGACAGCCCCAGCATTTT	CSAGEIVLSRRQPQHF
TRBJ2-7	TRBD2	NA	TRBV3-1	TGTGCCAGCAGCCCAAGATTTAGCGGGATCTACGAGCAGTACTTC	CASSPRFSGIYEQYF
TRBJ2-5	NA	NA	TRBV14	TGTGCCAGCACGAGAAGCGGCCAAGAGACCCAGTACTTC	CASTRSGQETQYF
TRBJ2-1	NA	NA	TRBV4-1	TGCGCCAGCAGCCAAGATTTCAGTCCCCACAATCGTTATGAGCAGTTCTTC	CASSQDFSPHNRYEQFF
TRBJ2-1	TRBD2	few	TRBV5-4	TGTGCCAGCAGCTTTGGCCTAGCGGGGGGCCCCTCCTACAATGAGCAGTTCTTC	CASSFGLAGGPSYNEQFF
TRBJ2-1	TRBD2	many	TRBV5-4	TGTGCCAGCAGCCCGTGGACTAGCGGGGCCTACCATAGCTACAATGAGCAGTTCTTC	CASSPWTSGAYHSYNEQFF
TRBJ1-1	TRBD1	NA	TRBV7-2	TGTGCCAGCAGCAGATGGGACAGGGGGTATGACACTGAAGCTTTCTTT	CASSRWDRGYDTEAFF
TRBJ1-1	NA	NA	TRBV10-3	TGTGCCATCAGTGAGACCCAAGGTAGGACGACTGAAGCTTTCTTT	CAISETQGRTTEAFF
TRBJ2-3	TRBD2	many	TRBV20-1	TGCAGTGCTAGTACTAGCGGGGGGACAGATACGCAGTATTTT	CSASTSGGTDTQYF
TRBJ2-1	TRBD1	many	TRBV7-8	TGTGCCAGCAGTCACCGGACAGGATCCTACAATGAGCAGTTCTTC	CASSHRTGSYNEQFF
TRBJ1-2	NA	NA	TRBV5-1	TGCGCCAGCAGCTTCGAGGGAGACCACTATGGCTACACCTTC	CASSFEGDHYGYTF
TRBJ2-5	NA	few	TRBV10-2	TGCGCCAGCAGAACGAGGGCTCGCGAGGCCCAGTACTTC	CASRTRAREAQYF
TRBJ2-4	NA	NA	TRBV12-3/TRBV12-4	TGTGCCAGCAGTTTAAGCAGACTAGCCAAAAACATTCAGTACTTC	CASSLSRLAKNIQYF
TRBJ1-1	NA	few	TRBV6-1	TGTGCCAGCAGTGAAGTGTCCTATGGACCGATGAACACTGAAGCTTTCTTT	CASSEVSYGPMNTEAFF
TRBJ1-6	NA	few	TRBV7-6	TGTGCCAGCAGCTTAACGGGCACCAATAATTCACCCCTCCACTTT	CASSLTGTNNSPLHF
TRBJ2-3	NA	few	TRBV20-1	TGCAGTGCTAGTCTCTATACGCAGTATTTT	CSASLYTQYF
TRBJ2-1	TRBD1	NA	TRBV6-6	TGTGCCAGCAGTTACAGTAGAGGGACAGAATTCTACAATGAGCAGTTCTTC	CASSYSRGTEFYNEQFF
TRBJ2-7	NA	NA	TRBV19	TGTGCCAGTAGTATGGGGGGGCCCGACGAGCAGTACTTC	CASSMGGPDEQYF
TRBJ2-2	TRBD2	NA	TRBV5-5	TGTGCCAGCAGCGACCGACTAGCCGCAACCGGGGAGCTGTTTTTT	CASSDRLAATGELFF
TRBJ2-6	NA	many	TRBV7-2	TGTGCCAGCAGCTTACATATATCGGGACTCCGAACTGGGGCCAACGTCCTGACTTTC	CASSLHISGLRTGANVLTF
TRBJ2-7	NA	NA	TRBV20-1	TGCAGTGCAGCCGGACTGTACTCCTACGAGCAGTACTTC	CSAAGLYSYEQYF
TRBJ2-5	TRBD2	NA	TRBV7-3	TGTGCCAGCAGCCACCCGAGCGGGGATTCACAAGAGACCCAGTACTTC	CASSHPSGDSQETQYF
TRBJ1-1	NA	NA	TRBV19	TGTGCCAGTCTTAGGCCGCCGACAGCGGGGAACACTGAAGCTTTCTTT	CASLRPPTAGNTEAFF
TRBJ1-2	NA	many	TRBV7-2	TGTGCCAGCAGCTTAGGGGGGCCAGCGGATGGCTACACCTTC	CASSLGGPADGYTF
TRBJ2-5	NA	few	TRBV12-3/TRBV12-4	TGTGCCAGCAGTGTCTCCCAAGAGACCCAGTACTTC	CASSVSQETQYF
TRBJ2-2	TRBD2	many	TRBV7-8	TGTGCCAGCGTCCTGACTAGCGGGGGGGCCAGCGGGGAGCTGTTTTTT	CASVLTSGGASGELFF
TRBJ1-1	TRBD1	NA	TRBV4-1	TGTGCCAGCAGCTCCCGGACAGGGGGGCTGGGGAACACTGAAGCTTTCTTT	CASSSRTGGLGNTEAFF
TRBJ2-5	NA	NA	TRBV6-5	TGTGCCAGCAGTTACGGGGGGGCATCGGGTCCTCAAGAGACCCAGTACTTC	CASSYGGASGPQETQYF
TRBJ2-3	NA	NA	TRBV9	TGTGCCAGCAGCGTGGCCTTAGGGGGAAGGGATACGCAGTATTTT	CASSVALGGRDTQYF
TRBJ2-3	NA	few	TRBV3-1	TGTGCCAGCAACCTGGGCGCCTCCGAGCCAGATACGCAGTATTTT	CASNLGASEPDTQYF
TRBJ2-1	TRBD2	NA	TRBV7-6	TGTGCCAGCAGCTTAGGGAGCGGGGGGCGATACAATGAGCAGTTCTTC	CASSLGSGGRYNEQFF
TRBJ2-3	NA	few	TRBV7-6	TGTGCCAGCAGCTTAGACGTTTTTGGCCCTCGGGGCACAGATACGCAGTATTTT	CASSLDVFGPRGTDTQYF